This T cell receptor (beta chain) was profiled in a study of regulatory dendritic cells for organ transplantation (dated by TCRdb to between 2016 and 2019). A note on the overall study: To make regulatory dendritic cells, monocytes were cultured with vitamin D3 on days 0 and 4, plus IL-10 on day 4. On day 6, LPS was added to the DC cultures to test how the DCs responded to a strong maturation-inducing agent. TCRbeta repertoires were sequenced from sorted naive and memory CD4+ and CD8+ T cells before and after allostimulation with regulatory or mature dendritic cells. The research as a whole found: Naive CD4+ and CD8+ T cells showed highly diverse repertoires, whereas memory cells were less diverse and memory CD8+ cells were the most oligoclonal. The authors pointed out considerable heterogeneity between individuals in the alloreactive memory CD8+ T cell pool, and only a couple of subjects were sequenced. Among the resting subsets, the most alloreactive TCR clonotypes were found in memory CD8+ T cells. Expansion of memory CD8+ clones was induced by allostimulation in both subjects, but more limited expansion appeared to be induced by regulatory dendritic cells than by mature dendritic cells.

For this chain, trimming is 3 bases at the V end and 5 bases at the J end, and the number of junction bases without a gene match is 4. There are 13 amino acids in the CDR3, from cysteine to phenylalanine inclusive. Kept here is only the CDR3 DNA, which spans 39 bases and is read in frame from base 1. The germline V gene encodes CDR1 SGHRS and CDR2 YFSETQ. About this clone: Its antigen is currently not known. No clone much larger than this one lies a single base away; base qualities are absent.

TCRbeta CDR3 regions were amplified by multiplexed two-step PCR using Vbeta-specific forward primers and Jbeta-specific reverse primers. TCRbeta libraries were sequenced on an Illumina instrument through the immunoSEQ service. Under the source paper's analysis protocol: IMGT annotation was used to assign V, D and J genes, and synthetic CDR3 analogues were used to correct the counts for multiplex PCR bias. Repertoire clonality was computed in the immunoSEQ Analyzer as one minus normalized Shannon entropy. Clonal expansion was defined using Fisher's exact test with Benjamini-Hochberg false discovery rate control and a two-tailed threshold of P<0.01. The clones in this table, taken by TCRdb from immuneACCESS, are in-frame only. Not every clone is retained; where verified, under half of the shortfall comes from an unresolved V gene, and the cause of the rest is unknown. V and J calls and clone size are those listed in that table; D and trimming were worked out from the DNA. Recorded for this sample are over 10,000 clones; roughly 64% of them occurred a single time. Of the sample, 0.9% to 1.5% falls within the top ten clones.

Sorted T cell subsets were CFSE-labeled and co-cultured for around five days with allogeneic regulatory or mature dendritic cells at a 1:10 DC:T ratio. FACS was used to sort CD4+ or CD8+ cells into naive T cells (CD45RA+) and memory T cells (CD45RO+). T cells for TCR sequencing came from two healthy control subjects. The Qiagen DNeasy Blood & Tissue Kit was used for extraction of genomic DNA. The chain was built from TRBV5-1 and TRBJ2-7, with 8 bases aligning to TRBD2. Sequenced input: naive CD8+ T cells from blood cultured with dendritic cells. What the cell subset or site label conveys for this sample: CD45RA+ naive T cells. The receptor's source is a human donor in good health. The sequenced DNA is TGCGCCAGCAGCTCGGGGCGGGGGGACGAGCAGTACTTC. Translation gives CASSSGRGDEQYF.